This T cell receptor beta chain was sequenced in a study of blood T cell repertoires in COVID-19. Study-wide background: Material from acute and convalescent COVID-19 was sourced from the United States, Italy and Spain. In each case, the material was cDNA or gDNA derived from T cells, B-cell-depleted T cells, or PBMCs.

The table came from immunoSEQ multiplex PCR; TCRdb's copy has only in-frame clones and leaves some out. The data show approximately 85,000 clones, with 80% to 95% seen just once and roughly 5.9% held by the top ten. The CDR3 is made up of 13 amino acids. Per germline, CDR1 LNHDA and CDR2 SQIVND (reference sequence). V was pared by 6 bases and J by 4 bases, with 12 bases between. This TCR was recovered from a woman aged 60-70 years with active COVID-19. The V call is TRBV19, the J call TRBJ1-2; the D gene is possibly TRBD1 (6 bases). What was sequenced was peripheral blood. CDR3 nucleotides: TGTGCCAGTAGCCGCCCAGGGGCCTATGGCTACACCTTC. Protein product: CASSRPGAYGYTF.